This T cell receptor beta chain was captured in a study of T cells in Graves' hyperthyroidism and ophthalmopathy (dated by TCRdb to the late 2010s). About the study as a whole: TCR V-J signatures able to tell the groups apart were searched for in a discovery cohort of more than 90 patients, of whom approximately 40 had Graves' ophthalmopathy and 57 had stable Graves' hyperthyroidism. Following sampling, methimazole starting at 30 mg daily was given to hyperthyroidism patients, and high-dose intravenous methylprednisolone was given to ophthalmopathy patients. In several Graves' hyperthyroidism patients, the study also compared T-cell repertoires from thyroid tissue with T-cell repertoires from blood. Whether ophthalmopathy could be predicted prospectively was tested in an independent validation cohort made up of some 20 hyperthyroidism patients plus 17 patients who later progressed to ophthalmopathy. The roughly 91 discovery patients were randomly split 7:3 into training and test sets. The paper reports TCR Vbeta CDR3 sequencing of 130 to 150 peripheral blood samples: approximately 41 ophthalmopathy, under 80 hyperthyroidism and approximately 17 progressor patients.

The TCR beta CDR3 regions were amplified from RNA transcripts. The first round of RT-PCR for the TCR CDR3 was performed with the HTBI primer set and the Qiagen OneStep RT-PCR kit. Libraries were constructed in a second round of multiplex PCR, after which size selection and purification were performed. Paired-end sequencing of the libraries was performed with 100 bp reads on an Illumina HiSeq2000. In the paper's pipeline: SOAPnuke was used to process the raw data, with reads discarded if the reads contained adapters or uncalled bases, had a mean Phred below 15, or lacked an exact constant-primer or identifier match. COPE v1.2.5 was used to merge the high-quality paired reads, and each unique nucleotide sequence was defined as a clonotype. MiTCR v1.1 was used to align clonotypes to the IMGT TRBV, TRBD and TRBJ reference segments. The analysis was restricted to V-J combinations with a frequency above 0.0001, which together covered 99.2% of the repertoires. The TCS score was defined as the ratio of F50 (clonal expansion) to E x V (chaos), calculated using BLOSUM62-based TCRdist between CDR3 peptides within each V-J. Welch's t-statistics and random forest reduced roughly 500 V-J features to roughly 13, which were used in a naive Bayes classifier (R e1071). TCRdb trimmed the raw reads at Q25, called clones with MiXCR and kept productive beta chains. CDR3 protein duplicates are merged, each entry listing the most common genes and DNA. TCRdb's processing, not the study's, gives the V and J calls here. In this sample the table shows some 510,000 distinct CDR3 sequences, roughly 50% of which occur a single time. In total, the top ten clones hold roughly 8.2% of the sample.

Graves' hyperthyroidism was defined as stable when no progression to ophthalmopathy occurred over 18 months of follow-up. Hyperthyroidism patients were aged 18 to 65 years and newly diagnosed, with disease duration of less than 2 months. Exclusion was applied to patients with uncontrolled infections, other autoimmune diseases, pregnancy or lactation. Diagnoses were established on the basis of clinical symptoms, serum thyroxine and TRAb, thyroid ultrasound, and orbital computed tomography. Total RNA was extracted with Trizol reagent, and quality was checked on an Agilent 2100 Bioanalyzer. Note on this clonotype: Its specific antigen is unknown. No base qualities exist here, and no much larger clone lies one base off it.

What the research found in general, with its limitations: No statistical method was used to set the sample size in advance, and investigators knew the group allocation. In validation, the model predicted progression to ophthalmopathy a median of around six months before onset, with over 60% sensitivity and roughly 73% specificity. Most expanded thyroid clonotypes (frequency above 0.001) were also detected in blood, a finding suggesting that blood repertoires may reflect thyroid immune responses. In cross-validation, a model built on a 13 V-J signature told ophthalmopathy apart from stable hyperthyroidism with approximately 91% sensitivity and around 81% specificity, and in testing the same model reached 80%/75%.

The clonotype comes from a woman aged 18-35 years with Graves' hyperthyroidism. Donor details come from another sample of the same person, matched by shared clones. The sequenced sample was peripheral blood or thyroid tissue (not recorded which).

The base sequence is TGCAGTGCTAGACCCGCCGGGCTAAGCGGGACCTACGAGCAGTACTTC. This codes for CSARPAGLSGTYEQYF. The chain links TRBV29-1 with TRBJ2-7, with 7 bases in between that match TRBD2. Including the terminal cysteine and phenylalanine, the CDR3 comprises 16 residues. The retained sequence is limited to the CDR3, 48 bases, with the frame set at the first base. The CDR1 and CDR2 encoded by the germline V gene are SQVTM and ANQGSEA.